This TCR beta chain was retrieved from a study of T cells in Graves' hyperthyroidism and ophthalmopathy. Study results and caveats: Blood also showed most of the thyroid clonotypes that were expanded above 0.001.

Per germline, CDR1 MRHNA and CDR2 SNTAGT. Trimming took 6 bases from V and 8 from J, leaving 13 bases between them. The CDR3 runs 12 residues. Amplification yielded TCR beta CDR3 regions, with RNA transcripts as the source. HTBI primers were used for first-round RT-PCR of the TCR CDR3. MiXCR, run by TCRdb on the multiplex PCR reads, gives a single entry per CDR3 protein. Of 330,000 or so distinct CDR3 sequences listed, about a sixth were seen once; the top ten hold about 14%. This clonotype has at least ten counts. Its antigen is not identified. Enrolled ophthalmopathy patients presented with a Clinical Activity Score of at least 3, a NOSPECS grade of at least 4, and disease duration under 3 months.

Sequenced: blood. The chain recombines TRBV6-4 with TRBJ1-2; TRBD1 is a possible D gene (5 bases). The origin of this receptor is a woman between 40 and 50 years old with Graves' ophthalmopathy. The CDR3 protein is CASRGGVGGYTF. The CDR3 coding sequence is TGTGCCAGCAGGGGGGGGGTAGGAGGCTACACCTTC.